This T cell receptor (beta chain) was identified during a study of T cell changes during pregnancy in multiple sclerosis (dated by TCRdb to about 2019). About the study as a whole: Changes in the T cell repertoire over the course of pregnancy were examined in this study in women with multiple sclerosis.

Turning to this clone: The specificity of this receptor is unknown. The record has no base qualities; no much larger clone is one base away.

The library was built by means of the immunoSEQ multiplex PCR assay. The clones in this table, taken by TCRdb from immuneACCESS, are in-frame only. Not every clone is retained; where verified, under half of the shortfall comes from an unresolved V gene, and the cause of the rest is unknown. The sample includes some 47,000 clones, with 80% to 90% observed a single time. Approximately 8% of the sample comes from the top ten. The CDR3 goes from the cysteine to the phenylalanine over 15 residues. The retained sequence is limited to the CDR3, 45 bases, with the frame set at the first base. The germline V gene sets CDR1 to SGHRS and CDR2 to YFSETQ. V ends up 4 bases short and J 3 bases short, with an unmatched junction base count of 7.

The input for sequencing was CD8+ T cells from peripheral blood mononuclear cells, taken in the second trimester of pregnancy. This clonotype was sampled from a female donor with multiple sclerosis, enrolled in a pregnancy study. This chain joins TRBV5-1 to TRBJ2-7; 10 bases in the middle match TRBD1. The DNA sequence is as follows: TGCGCCAGCAGCACCAGGACAGGGGGATACTACGAGCAGTACTTC. This sequence encodes CASSTRTGGYYEQYF.